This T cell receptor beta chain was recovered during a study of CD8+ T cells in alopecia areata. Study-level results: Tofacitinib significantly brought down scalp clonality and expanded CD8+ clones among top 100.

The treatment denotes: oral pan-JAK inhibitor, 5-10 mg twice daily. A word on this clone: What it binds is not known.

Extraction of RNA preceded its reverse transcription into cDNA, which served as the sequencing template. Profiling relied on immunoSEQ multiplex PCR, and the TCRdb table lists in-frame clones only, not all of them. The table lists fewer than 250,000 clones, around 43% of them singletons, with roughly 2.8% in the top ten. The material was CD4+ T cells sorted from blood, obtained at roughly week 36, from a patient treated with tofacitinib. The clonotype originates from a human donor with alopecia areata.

The CDR3 spells CASSLGLAGPYNEQFF. The CDR3 coding sequence is TGTGCCAGCAGTTTGGGACTAGCGGGACCCTACAATGAGCAGTTCTTC. The chain has TRBV28 and TRBJ2-1; 13 bases are a match to TRBD2. The length of the CDR3 is 16 residues. J lost 2 bases, V lost 3 bases, and 1 base had no gene match. CDR1 and CDR2 from the germline V gene are MDHEN and SYDVKM.